The sequence of this T cell receptor (beta chain) was determined in a study of blood T cell repertoires in COVID-19. About the research overall: PBMCs, B-cell-depleted T cells, or T cells provided the cDNA or gDNA that made up the material.

TCRdb's table, derived via immunoSEQ multiplex PCR, lists solely in-frame clones and lacks some. The table shows 230,000 or so clones, with almost 90% occurring only once. V lost 1 base to trimming and J lost 6 bases; unmatched junction nucleotides: 8. The V gene's germline CDR1 is SGHDT and CDR2 YYEEEE. The CDR3 covers 17 residues. The study drew participants aged about 18 to 90 years from approximately 25 US areas. This receptor was taken from a woman aged 45-59 years with acute COVID-19. Material: PBMCs or T cells enriched from blood (not recorded which). The chain employs TRBV5-6 and TRBJ2-1; 12 bases fit TRBD2. The CDR3: CASSLLLAGGPGNEQFF. The CDR3 bases are TGTGCCAGCAGCTTGTTGCTAGCGGGAGGGCCGGGCAATGAGCAGTTCTTC.